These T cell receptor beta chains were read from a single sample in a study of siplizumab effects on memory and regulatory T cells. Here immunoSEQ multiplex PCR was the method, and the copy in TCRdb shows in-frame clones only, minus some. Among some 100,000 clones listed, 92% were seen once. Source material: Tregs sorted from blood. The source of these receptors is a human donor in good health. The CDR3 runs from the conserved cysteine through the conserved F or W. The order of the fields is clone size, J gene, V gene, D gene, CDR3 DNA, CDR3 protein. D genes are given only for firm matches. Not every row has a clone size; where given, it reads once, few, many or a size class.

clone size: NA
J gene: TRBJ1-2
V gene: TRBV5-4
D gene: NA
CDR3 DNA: TGTGCCAGCAGCTTGGAAAACAGCGGTGGCTACACCTTC
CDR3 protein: CASSLENSGGYTF

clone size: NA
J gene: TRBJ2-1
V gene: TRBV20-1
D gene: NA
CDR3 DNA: TGCAGTGCTAGACTCGGGGGGCAGTTCTTC
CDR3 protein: CSARLGGQFF

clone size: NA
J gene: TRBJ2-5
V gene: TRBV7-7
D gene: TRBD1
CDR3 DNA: TGTGCTAGCAGCTCAGGGACAGGGGGGCCCTCGCAAGAGACCCAGTACTTC
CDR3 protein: CASSSGTGGPSQETQYF

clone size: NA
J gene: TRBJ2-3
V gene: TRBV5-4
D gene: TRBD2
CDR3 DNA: TGTGCCAGCAGCTCCACTAGCGGCAGCACAGATACGCAGTATTTT
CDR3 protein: CASSSTSGSTDTQYF

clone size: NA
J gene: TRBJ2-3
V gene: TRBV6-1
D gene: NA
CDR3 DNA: TGTGCCAGCAGGACCGCCTGGGCACTCACAGATACGCAGTATTTT
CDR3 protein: CASRTAWALTDTQYF

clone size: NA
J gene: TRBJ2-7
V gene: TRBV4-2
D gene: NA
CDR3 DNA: TGTGCCAGCAGCCAAGTGGCAGGAGGACCCGAGCAGTACTTC
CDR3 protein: CASSQVAGGPEQYF

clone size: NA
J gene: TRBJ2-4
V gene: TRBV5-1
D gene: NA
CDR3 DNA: TGCGCCAGCAGCTTGGTCACAGCCGGTCTCCAAAACATTCAGTACTTC
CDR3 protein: CASSLVTAGLQNIQYF

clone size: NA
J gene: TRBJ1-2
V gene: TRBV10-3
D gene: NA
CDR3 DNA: TGTGCCATCAGTGAGGCAGGGAGAAACTATGGCTACACCTTC
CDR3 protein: CAISEAGRNYGYTF

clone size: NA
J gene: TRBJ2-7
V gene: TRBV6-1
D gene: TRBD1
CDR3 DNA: TGTGCCAGCAGTGAGGCCGGGACAGGGATCTACGAGCAGTACTTC
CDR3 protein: CASSEAGTGIYEQYF

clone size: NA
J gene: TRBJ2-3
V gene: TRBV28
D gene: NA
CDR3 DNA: TGTGCCAGCAGTCTTGTGGGAGCAGATACGCAGTATTTT
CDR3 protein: CASSLVGADTQYF

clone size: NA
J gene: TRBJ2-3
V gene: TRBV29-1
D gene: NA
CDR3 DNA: TGCAGCGTTGAACTTCTTAGCACAGATACGCAGTATTTT
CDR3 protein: CSVELLSTDTQYF

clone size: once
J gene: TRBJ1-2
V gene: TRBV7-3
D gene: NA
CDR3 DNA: TGTGCCAGCAGCTTAGGTGGGCCCAACTATGGCTACACCTTC
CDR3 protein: CASSLGGPNYGYTF

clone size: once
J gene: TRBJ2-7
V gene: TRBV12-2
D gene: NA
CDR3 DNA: TGTGCAAGTCGCCCACGTACTTCGATAACGGGACAGGGGGCAACCGCCGCCTACGAGCAGTACTTC
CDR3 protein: CASRPRTSITGQGATAAYEQYF

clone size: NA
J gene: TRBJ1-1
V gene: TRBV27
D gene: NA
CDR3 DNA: TGTGCCAGCAGTTTATACAGAAACACTGAAGCTTTCTTT
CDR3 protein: CASSLYRNTEAFF

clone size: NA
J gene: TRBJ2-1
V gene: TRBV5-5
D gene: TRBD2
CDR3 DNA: TGTGCCAGCAGCTTGCGGGCTAGCGGGAGGGCCATCGATGAGCAGTTCTTC
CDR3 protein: CASSLRASGRAIDEQFF

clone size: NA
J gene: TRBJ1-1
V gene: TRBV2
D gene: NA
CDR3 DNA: TGTGCCAGCAGTGAGGGCGCCCTGAACACTGAAGCTTTCTTT
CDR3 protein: CASSEGALNTEAFF

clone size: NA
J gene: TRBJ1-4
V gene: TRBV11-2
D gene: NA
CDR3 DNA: TGTGCCAGCAGCTGGCGAGGGGGGCCGGCTAATGAAAAACTGTTTTTT
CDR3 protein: CASSWRGGPANEKLFF

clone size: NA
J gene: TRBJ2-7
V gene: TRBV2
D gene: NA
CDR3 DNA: TGTGCCATCCAGCTCGGGTCGACCTACGAGCAGTACTTC
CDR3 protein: CAIQLGSTYEQYF

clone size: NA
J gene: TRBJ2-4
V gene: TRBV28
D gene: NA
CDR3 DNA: TGTGCCAGCAGTTTTCTAAGCGCTTCCAACATTCAGTACTTC
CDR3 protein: CASSFLSASNIQYF

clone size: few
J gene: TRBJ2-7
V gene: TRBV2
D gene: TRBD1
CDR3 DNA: TGTGCCAGCAGAGATCCGGACAGGGTTGGATTGGTTGCGAAAGAGCAGTACTTC
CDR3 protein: CASRDPDRVGLVAKEQYF

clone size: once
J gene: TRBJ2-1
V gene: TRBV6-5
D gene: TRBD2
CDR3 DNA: TGTGCCAGCAGCAGACTAGCTTCTGAGCAGTTCTTC
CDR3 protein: CASSRLASEQFF

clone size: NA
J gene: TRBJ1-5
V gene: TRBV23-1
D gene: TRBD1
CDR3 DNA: TGCGCCAGCAGGGGGCCGGGACAGCCTTCAAGAAGCAATAGCAATCAGCCCCAGCATTTT
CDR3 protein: CASRGPGQPSRSNSNQPQHF

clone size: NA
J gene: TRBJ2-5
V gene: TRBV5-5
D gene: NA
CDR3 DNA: TGTGCCAGCAGCTTGGGTCCCTGGGAGACCCAGTACTTC
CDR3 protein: CASSLGPWETQYF

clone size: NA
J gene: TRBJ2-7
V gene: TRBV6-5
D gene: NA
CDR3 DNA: TGTGCCAGCAGGGCACCAGCGGGTTCCTACGAGCAGTACTTC
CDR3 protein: CASRAPAGSYEQYF

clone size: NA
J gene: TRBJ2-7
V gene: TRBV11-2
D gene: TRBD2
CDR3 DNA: TGTGCCAGCGGCACTAGCGGGAGCGGCGAGCAGTACTTC
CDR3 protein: CASGTSGSGEQYF

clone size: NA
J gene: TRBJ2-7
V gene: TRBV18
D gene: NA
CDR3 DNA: TGTGCCAGCTCACCCCCCGGACAGCGGATTTGGGAGCAGTACTTC
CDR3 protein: CASSPPGQRIWEQYF

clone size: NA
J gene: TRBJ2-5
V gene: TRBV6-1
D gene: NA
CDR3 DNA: TGTGCCAGTGTATCTCTCCGGGTAGCCGGCGAGACCCAGTACTTC
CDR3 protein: CASVSLRVAGETQYF

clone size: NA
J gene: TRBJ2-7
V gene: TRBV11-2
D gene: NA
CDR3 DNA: TGTGCCAGCAGCTTAGTCGTCCACGAGCAGTACTTC
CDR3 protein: CASSLVVHEQYF

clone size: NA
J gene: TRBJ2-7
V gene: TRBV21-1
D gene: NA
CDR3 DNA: TGTGCCAGCGTCAACGGACAGGGGTGGTACGAGCAGTACTTC
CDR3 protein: CASVNGQGWYEQYF

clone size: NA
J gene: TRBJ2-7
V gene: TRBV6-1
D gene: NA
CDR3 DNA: TGTGCCAGCAGTGTTTACGCGTCTGGGACCCACTCCTACGAGCAGTACTTC
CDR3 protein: CASSVYASGTHSYEQYF

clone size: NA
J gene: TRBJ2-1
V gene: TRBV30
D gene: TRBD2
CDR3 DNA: TGTGCCTGGAGTGTCCTAGCGGGAGGTGAGCAGTTCTTC
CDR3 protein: CAWSVLAGGEQFF

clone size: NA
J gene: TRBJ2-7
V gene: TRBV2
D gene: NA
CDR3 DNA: TGTGCCAGCGGCCCGGACAGCACAGAAGTAGACTACGAGCAGTACTTC
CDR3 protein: CASGPDSTEVDYEQYF

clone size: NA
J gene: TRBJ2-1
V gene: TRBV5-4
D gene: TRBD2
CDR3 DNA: TGTGCCAGCAGCTTGGGAGGAGAGCGGGAGGATGAGCAGTTCTTC
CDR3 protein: CASSLGGEREDEQFF

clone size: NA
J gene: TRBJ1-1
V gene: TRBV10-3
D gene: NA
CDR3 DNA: TGTGCCATCAGAGGTTCGAACACTGAAGCTTTCTTT
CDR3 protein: CAIRGSNTEAFF

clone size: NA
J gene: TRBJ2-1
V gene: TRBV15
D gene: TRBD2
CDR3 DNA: TGTGCCACCAGCAGAGACCGGGGACTAGCGGCCCTACATGAGCAGTTCTTC
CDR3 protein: CATSRDRGLAALHEQFF

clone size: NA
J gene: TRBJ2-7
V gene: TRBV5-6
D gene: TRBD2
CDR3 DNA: TGTGCCAGCAGCCGTATGGGGGGGTCCTACGAGCAGTACTTC
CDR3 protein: CASSRMGGSYEQYF

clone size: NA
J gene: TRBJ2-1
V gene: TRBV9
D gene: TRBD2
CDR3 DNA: TGTGCCAGCAGCGGTGGGGGTTTAGCGGGCGTTTTCTACAATGAGCAGTTCTTC
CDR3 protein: CASSGGGLAGVFYNEQFF

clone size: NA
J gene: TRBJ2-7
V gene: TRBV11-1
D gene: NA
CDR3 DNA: TGTGCCAGCAGCCGATACATGGACAGCGACAACTCCTACGAGCAGTACTTC
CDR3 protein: CASSRYMDSDNSYEQYF

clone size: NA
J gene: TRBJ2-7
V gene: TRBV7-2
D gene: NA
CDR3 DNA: TGTGCCAGCAGCTCCCTCGCTTTGCGGGACCTCTACGAGCAGTACTTC
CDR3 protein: CASSSLALRDLYEQYF

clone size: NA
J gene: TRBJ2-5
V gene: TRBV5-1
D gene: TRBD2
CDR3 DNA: TGCGCCAGCAGCTTGGGTTTGCGGGAGCGGATGGGAGAGACCCAGTACTTC
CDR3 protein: CASSLGLRERMGETQYF

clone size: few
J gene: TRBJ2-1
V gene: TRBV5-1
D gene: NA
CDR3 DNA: TGCGCCAGCAGGCAGTCCCCCAATGAGCAGTTCTTC
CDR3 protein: CASRQSPNEQFF

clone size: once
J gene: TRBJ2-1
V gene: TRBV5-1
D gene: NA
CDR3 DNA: TGCGCCAGCAGCCTTGAACCTAGGCGCTCCTACAATGAGCAGTTCTTC
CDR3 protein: CASSLEPRRSYNEQFF

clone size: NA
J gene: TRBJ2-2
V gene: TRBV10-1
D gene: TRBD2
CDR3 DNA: TGCGCCAGCAGTGAGTCTAGCGGGAAGAACACCGGGGAGCTGTTTTTT
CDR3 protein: CASSESSGKNTGELFF

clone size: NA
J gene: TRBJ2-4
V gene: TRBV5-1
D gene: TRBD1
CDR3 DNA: TGCGCCAGCAGCTGGGGACAGGGGGGAAACATTCAGTACTTC
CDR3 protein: CASSWGQGGNIQYF

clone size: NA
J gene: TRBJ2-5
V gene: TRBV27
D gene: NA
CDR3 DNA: TGTGCCAGCAGTCCCTACCGACAGGGAGGGATGGTATGGGCCCAGTACTTC
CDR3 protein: CASSPYRQGGMVWAQYF

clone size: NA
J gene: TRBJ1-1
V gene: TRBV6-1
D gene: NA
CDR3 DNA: TGTGCCAGCAGCGAGGTCCCGAACACTGAAGCTTTCTTT
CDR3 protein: CASSEVPNTEAFF

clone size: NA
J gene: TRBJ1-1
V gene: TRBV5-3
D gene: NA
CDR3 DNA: TGTGCCAGAAGATCGACGGGGAACACTGAAGCTTTCTTT
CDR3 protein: CARRSTGNTEAFF